This record looks at one T cell receptor (beta chain) sequence and its context. The antigen is not known. Sequenced by immunoSEQ multiplex PCR; TCRdb stores in-frame clones only, minus some. The table lists around 220,000 clones, approximately 86% of them singletons. These data come from a study of cytomegalovirus exposure and HLA in healthy donors. General study points: Most TCR sequences showed up rarely, but some public TCRs showed up in many donors. In vitro, a few CMV-associated chains proved specific for CMV antigens.

CDR3 length: 15 residues. The germline V and J ends were trimmed by 0 bases and 3 bases, with 9 bases remaining between them. In germline, CDR1 is MGHRA, CDR2 YSYEKL. This TCR was recovered from a young woman in good health and CMV-seronegative. This chain joins TRBV4-1 and TRBJ1-3; unclear D gene. What was sequenced was PBMCs. The CDR3 DNA follows: TGCGCCAGCAGCCAAGATCCCCGGTTTGGAAACACCATATATTTT. It specifies CASSQDPRFGNTIYF.